Listed here is a single T cell receptor beta chain. CD8+ and CD4+ T cells from blood underwent TCR beta sequencing. The multiple sclerosis controls comprised treatment-naive patients whose relapsing-remitting disease was stable or active. The authors negatively isolated CD8+ and CD4+ T cells and FACS-enriched TEMRA cells. These data come from a study of CD8 T cells in Susac syndrome. RNA totalling 0.5 to 1 ug underwent reverse transcription with random hexamers. Amplification of TCR beta CDR3 across 54 Vbeta and 13 Jbeta was performed with immunoSEQ multiplex PCR. TCRdb processed the immunoSEQ multiplex PCR reads anew with MiXCR; each CDR3 protein has one entry. The top ten clones hold roughly 0.5% of a sample with around 140,000 distinct CDR3 sequences, 80% of them seen once. This CDR3 region has 13 residues. Germline CDR1 and CDR2: SEHNR and FQNEAQ (reference sequence). The ends were cut back, 10 bases at V and 5 bases at J, with 14 bases in the middle.

Sequences were obtained from CD8+ T cells from PBMCs. This clonotype was obtained from a human donor with multiple sclerosis. V and J are TRBV7-9 and TRBJ2-2; possible D gene TRBD2, 5 bases. The chain's CDR3 is CATPPPGTGELFF. In DNA form, the CDR3 reads TGTGCCACACCCCCCCCGGGGACCGGGGAGCTGTTTTTT. Full variable domain (remainder filled in from reference TRBV7-9 and TRBJ2-2): DTGVSQNPRHKITKRGQNVTFRCDPISEHNRLYWYRQTLGQGPEFLTYFQNEAQLEKSRLLSDRFSAERPKGSFSTLEIQRTEQGDSAMYLCATPPPGTGELFFGEGSRLTVL.